This T cell receptor (beta chain) was documented in a study of CD8+ T cells in alopecia areata. Study results and limitations: Mice showed TCR sharing more clearly than patients did, possibly owing to HLA.

As to this clone: Its specificity is unknown.

As the sequencing template, cDNA was produced by extracting RNA and reverse transcribing it. Here immunoSEQ multiplex PCR was the method, and the copy in TCRdb shows in-frame clones only, minus some. The repertoire holds 150,000 to 250,000 clones, with 55% to 70% as singletons. Germline-derived CDR1 and CDR2 are SGDLS and YYNGEE. J gave up 2 bases and V 0 bases, and 4 bases lay outside the gene matches. This CDR3 has 16 amino acids. The treatment here: oral pan-JAK inhibitor, 5-10 mg twice daily. This clonotype was obtained from a human donor with alopecia areata. The sample in question was CD4+ T cells sorted from blood, obtained at week 24, from a patient treated with tofacitinib. The rearrangement joins TRBV9 to TRBJ2-7; 11 bases align to TRBD1. The CDR3 coding sequence is TGTGCCAGCAGCGTAGGTGTGGGACAGGGGGCCTACGAGCAGTACTTC. Translation: CASSVGVGQGAYEQYF.